A single sample is the source of the 32 T cell receptor beta chains below, sequenced in a study of cytomegalovirus exposure and HLA in healthy donors. Assay used: immunoSEQ multiplex PCR; TCRdb lists only in-frame clones, some missing. Of some 220,000 clones listed, about 93% are singletons. Specimen: PBMCs. These receptors were obtained from a woman younger than 30 in good health and CMV-seronegative.

V gene TRBV15 combines with J gene TRBJ2-7; D is unclear. This CDR3 region has 12 residues. V was shortened by 0 bases and J by 7 bases, with 7 bases between the two germline ends. Looked up from germline, CDR1 is LNHNV and CDR2 is YYDKDF (reference sequence). The CDR3 DNA reads TGTGCCACCAGCAGAGATTGGCCGGAGCAGTACTTC. Its protein is CATSRDWPEQYF.

The chain carries TRBV5-1 and TRBJ1-4; D might be TRBD1 (6 bases). Trimming shortened V by 0 bases and J by 8 bases, and 32 bases separated the two germline ends. The CDR3 length is 21 residues. Germline CDR1 and CDR2: SGHRS and YFSETQ. The CDR3 sequence is CASSLGRRRGTGLALEEKLFF. The DNA for the CDR3 is TGCGCCAGCAGCTTGGGAAGACGAAGGGGGACGGGATTGGCCCTAGAAGAAAAACTGTTTTTT.

The chain employs TRBV29-1 and TRBJ2-3; TRBD1 aligns across 10 bases. J lost 6 bases, V lost 7 bases, and 7 bases had no gene match. The germline V gene has CDR1 SQVTM and CDR2 ANQGSEA. This CDR3 is built from 13 residues. The CDR3 DNA is TGCAGCGCCAGCGGGACAGGGGCTGATACGCAGTATTTT. Protein product: CSASGTGADTQYF.

This clone came up once. The rearrangement joins TRBV10-2 to TRBJ1-1; D might be TRBD1 (6 bases). Trimming cost V 4 bases and J 2 bases, with 8 bases left between them. This CDR3 spans 13 amino acids. Per germline, CDR1 WSHSY and CDR2 SAAADI. CDR3 residues: CASSGTENTEAFF. The CDR3 DNA follows: TGCGCCAGCAGTGGGACAGAAAACACTGAAGCTTTCTTT.

The chain joins TRBV25-1 to TRBJ2-1; no definite D call. Trimming shortened V by 4 bases and J by 8 bases, and 6 bases separated the two germline ends. This CDR3 comprises 11 residues. Germline V gene lookup returns CDR1 MGHDK and CDR2 SYGVNS. The CDR3 loop reads CASSGVYEQFF. CDR3 coding DNA: TGTGCCAGCAGTGGTGTCTATGAGCAGTTCTTC.

The rearrangement links TRBV11-2 to TRBJ2-2, with D possibly matching TRBD1 (5 bases). Trimming removed 1 base at V and 0 bases at J, with 9 bases between. This CDR3 has 16 amino acids. CDR1 and CDR2 (germline): SGHAT, FQNNGV. CDR3 sequence: CASSLGGVANTGELFF. For the CDR3, the DNA is TGTGCCAGCAGCTTAGGGGGCGTCGCGAACACCGGGGAGCTGTTTTTT. Full variable domain (remainder filled in from reference TRBV11-2 and TRBJ2-2): EAGVAQSPRYKIIEKRQSVAFWCNPISGHATLYWYQQILGQGPKLLIQFQNNGVVDDSQLPKDRFSAERLKGVDSTLKIQPAKLEDSAVYLCASSLGGVANTGELFFGEGSRLTVL.

The DNA of the CDR3 is TGTGCCAGCAGTCCCATTGCGGGAGGTGAGCAGTTCTTC. Amino acids: CASSPIAGGEQFF. This rearrangement joins TRBV6-5 to TRBJ2-1, with TRBD2 matching over 8 bases. The V gene end was trimmed by 5 bases and the J gene end by 9 bases; junction bases not matched to a gene: 6. Germline assignment: CDR1 MNHEY and CDR2 SVGAGI. The length of the CDR3 is 13 residues.

The V call is TRBV29-1, the J call TRBJ1-2; 8 nucleotides align to TRBD1. CDR1 and CDR2 from the germline V gene are SQVTM and ANQGSEA. Germline trimming cut 5 bases from V and 4 bases from J; bases unmatched to any gene: 9. This CDR3 has 14 residues. The CDR3 here is CSVPLTGQGYGYTF. As DNA, the CDR3 is TGCAGCGTTCCTCTGACAGGACAGGGCTATGGCTACACCTTC.

This clone was seen a handful of times. This rearrangement joins TRBV28 to TRBJ1-6; D is possibly TRBD1 (6 bases). Looked up from germline, CDR1 is MDHEN and CDR2 is SYDVKM. The CDR3 loop spans 11 amino acids. The CDR3, as DNA: TGTGCAACAGGGCTGGGGTCACCCCTCCACTTT. It is translated as CATGLGSPLHF. Looking up the rest from reference TRBV28 and TRBJ1-6 gives the full variable domain: DVKVTQSSRYLVKRTGEKVFLECVQDMDHENMFWYRQDPGLGLRLIYFSYDVKMKEKGDIPEGYSVSREKKERFSLILESASTNQTSMYLCATGLGSPLHFGNGTRLTVT.

The rearrangement uses TRBV19 and TRBJ2-2; the match to TRBD2 covers 7 bases. This CDR3 has 14 amino acids. Trimming cost V 4 bases and J 7 bases; bases outside gene matches: 6. Germline CDR1 and CDR2: LNHDA and SQIVND (reference sequence). CDR3 residues: CASSRAGTNGELFF. The CDR3 DNA reads TGTGCCAGTAGTAGGGCAGGGACTAACGGGGAGCTGTTTTTT.

Comments on this clone: Germline is not matched at one junction end, which may reflect a read error. The gene calls are TRBV9 and TRBJ2-7; 10 bases match TRBD2. This CDR3 has 15 amino acids. Germline CDR1 and CDR2: SGDLS and YYNGEE. Written as DNA, the CDR3 is TGTGCCAGCAGCGTAGCTAGCGGGAGCTCCAACGAGCAGTACTTC. Amino acids: CASSVASGSSNEQYF.

V is TRBV5-4 and J is TRBJ2-1; 7 bases fit TRBD2. The CDR3 is 15 amino acids. Germline CDR1 reads SGHNT; CDR2 reads YYREEE (reference sequence). Trimming cost V 4 bases and J 4 bases; bases outside gene matches: 8. CDR3 DNA: TGTGCCAGCAGCAATGGGGCTAGCGGTTACAATGAGCAGTTCTTC. Amino acid sequence: CASSNGASGYNEQFF.

The sample holds a few counts of this clone. The same CDR3 arises from other DNA sequences in this sample as well. The chain joins TRBV4-2 to TRBJ2-7; TRBD2 might be the D (6 bases). The CDR3 has 13 residues. V lost 1 base, J lost 2 bases, and 6 bases lay in between. CDR1 and CDR2 (germline): LGHNA, YNFKEQ. The DNA for the CDR3 is TGTGCCAGCAGCCAAGCGGGGGCCTACGAGCAGTACTTC. The encoded protein is CASSQAGAYEQYF.

The rearrangement links TRBV9 to TRBJ2-2, with D maybe TRBD2 (5 bases). CDR3 length equals 16 residues. CDR1 and CDR2 from the germline V gene are SGDLS and YYNGEE. The V gene lost 1 base and the J gene lost 7 bases, with 17 bases spanning the gap. The CDR3 DNA is TGTGCCAGCAGCGTATCCCCCGGAGGAGCGTACGGGGAGCTGTTTTTT. Translating it yields CASSVSPGGAYGELFF.

This sequence joins TRBV19 and TRBJ2-3; TRBD2 agrees at 8 bases. Germline trimming cut 5 bases from V and 2 bases from J; bases unmatched to any gene: 9. The CDR3 has 16 amino acids. The V gene's germline CDR1 is LNHDA and CDR2 SQIVND (reference sequence). The DNA of the CDR3 is TGTGCCAGTAGTCCGTCACTAGCGGCGTTCACAGATACGCAGTATTTT. Amino acid sequence: CASSPSLAAFTDTQYF. Complete variable domain (other parts from reference TRBV19 and TRBJ2-3): DGGITQSPKYLFRKEGQNVTLSCEQNLNHDAMYWYRQDPGQGLRLIYYSQIVNDFQKGDIAEGYSVSREKKESFPLTVTSAQKNPTAFYLCASSPSLAAFTDTQYFGPGTRLTVL.

V is TRBV19 and J is TRBJ1-2; 7 positions agree with TRBD1. This CDR3 region has 13 residues. Germline V gene lookup returns CDR1 LNHDA and CDR2 SQIVND (reference sequence). With 5 bases clipped from V and 8 bases from J, the junction kept 8 bases outside the gene matches. The CDR3 region is CASSATGRKGYTF. The CDR3 DNA sequence: TGTGCCAGTAGTGCGACAGGGAGAAAAGGCTACACCTTC.

V is TRBV6-5 and J is TRBJ2-1; 8 positions match TRBD2. From germline, CDR1 is MNHEY and CDR2 SVGAGI. With V trimmed by 6 bases and J by 6 bases, 10 bases remained unmatched. The CDR3 extends over 15 amino acids. CDR3 nucleotides: TGTGCCAGCAGCTCCCCGGGAGGGTGGGGCAATGAGCAGTTCTTC. As protein: CASSSPGGWGNEQFF.

The chain is built from TRBV7-3 and TRBJ2-1, with 9 bases fitting TRBD1. The V and J ends lost 0 bases and 4 bases, in that order; junction bases with no gene match: 7. This CDR3 has 17 amino acids. CDR1 SGHTA and CDR2 FQGTGA come from the germline V gene. The CDR3 spells CASSLTGMTGGYNEQFF. CDR3 nucleotides: TGTGCCAGCAGCTTAACCGGCATGACAGGGGGGTACAATGAGCAGTTCTTC.

The chain carries TRBV5-1 and TRBJ2-7; 8 nucleotides agree with TRBD1. V shed 4 bases and J 3 bases; nucleotides not matched to a gene: 9. The CDR3 length is 15 residues. Germline V gene data show CDR1 as SGHRS and CDR2 as YFSETQ. The chain's CDR3 is CASSPTGESFYEQYF. The CDR3 nucleotides read TGCGCCAGCAGCCCGACAGGGGAGAGTTTCTACGAGCAGTACTTC.

The chain recombines TRBV10-3 with TRBJ2-7; 10 bases agree with TRBD1. This CDR3 is built from 13 residues. CDR1 and CDR2 (germline): ENHRY, SYGVKD. Germline trimming cut 8 bases from V and 3 bases from J; bases unmatched to any gene: 4. The CDR3 here is CAIRTGGGYEQYF. CDR3 sequence (DNA): TGTGCCATCCGGACAGGGGGGGGCTACGAGCAGTACTTC.

The chain uses TRBV30 and TRBJ1-1, with D possibly matching TRBD1 (5 bases). Germline values: CDR1 GTSNPN, CDR2 SVGIG (reference sequence). This CDR3 spans 13 amino acids. Trimming took 1 base from V and 5 from J, leaving 11 bases between them. This CDR3 reads CAWSALGGTEAFF. The CDR3 DNA sequence: TGTGCCTGGAGTGCGCTGGGGGGGACTGAAGCTTTCTTT.

Only one count was recorded for this clone. The chain has TRBV5-4 and TRBJ2-7; 7 bases map to TRBD1. Germline CDR1 and CDR2: SGHNT and YYREEE (reference sequence). J was trimmed by 4 bases and V by 4 bases; bases with no gene match: 17. The CDR3 consists of 17 residues. In DNA, the CDR3 is TGTGCCAGCAGCCCGAGGGACAGCGCTCTAAGGTTTTACGAGCAGTACTTC. This sequence encodes CASSPRDSALRFYEQYF.

This clone appeared once. The chain joins TRBV7-6 to TRBJ2-7, with 7 bases matching TRBD1. CDR1 and CDR2 (germline): SGHVS, FNYEAQ. V shed 4 bases, J shed 5 bases, and the junction held 14 bases outside the gene matches. This CDR3 region has 16 residues. CDR3 in amino acids: CASSSSEGGPFNEQYF. CDR3 nucleotides: TGTGCCAGCAGCTCTTCGGAAGGGGGCCCATTCAACGAGCAGTACTTC.

This chain joins TRBV5-1 and TRBJ1-2, with D possibly matching TRBD1 (6 bases). Germline values: CDR1 SGHRS, CDR2 YFSETQ. Trimming removed 4 bases from V and 3 bases from J, with 34 bases in between. The CDR3 is 21 amino acids. The CDR3 DNA follows: TGCGCCAGCAGCCACACAGGGCCTCCGCCAGGCACCGATAGAATAGACTATGGCTACACCTTC. Amino acid sequence: CASSHTGPPPGTDRIDYGYTF.

The V call is TRBV28, the J call TRBJ1-5; D is perhaps TRBD1 (5 bases). Per germline, CDR1 MDHEN and CDR2 SYDVKM. The CDR3 totals 12 residues. V was clipped by 6 bases and J by 6 bases, with 9 bases between them. The CDR3 DNA sequence: TGTGCCAGCAGCCAAGACAGTCAGCCCCAGCATTTT. It yields the protein CASSQDSQPQHF. The full variable domain, with the rest looked up from reference TRBV28 and TRBJ1-5, is DVKVTQSSRYLVKRTGEKVFLECVQDMDHENMFWYRQDPGLGLRLIYFSYDVKMKEKGDIPEGYSVSREKKERFSLILESASTNQTSMYLCASSQDSQPQHFGDGTRLSIL.

On this clone itself: At the DNA level, this CDR3 is encoded by other sequences in the same sample as well. The chain is built from TRBV29-1 and TRBJ1-1; TRBD1 matches 9 bases. The length of the CDR3 is 13 residues. Germline V gene data show CDR1 as SQVTM and CDR2 as ANQGSEA. V dropped 5 bases and J dropped 2; count of bases not matched to a gene: 3. As DNA, the CDR3 is TGCAGCGTTACCACAGGGGGCAACACTGAAGCTTTCTTT. It specifies CSVTTGGNTEAFF.

The genes are TRBV2 and TRBJ2-7, with TRBD2 identical over 9 bases. CDR1 and CDR2 (germline): SNHLY, FYNNEI. With 6 bases clipped from V and 2 bases from J, the junction kept 5 bases outside the gene matches. This CDR3 region has 14 residues. CDR3 DNA sequence: TGTGCCAGCAGGGGACTAGCATCCACCTACGAGCAGTACTTC. Translating gives CASRGLASTYEQYF.

To note about this clone: Relative to the germline gene, one junction end is altered; a read error may explain this. The chain couples TRBV7-6 to TRBJ1-2; 9 nucleotides align to TRBD1. CDR1 is SGHVS and CDR2 is FNYEAQ in the germline V gene. This CDR3 comprises 11 residues. The CDR3 DNA is TGTGCCAGCAGCACGCACAGGGGGCTGTTCTTC. Its translation is CASSTHRGLFF.

The chain links TRBV7-9 to TRBJ1-3; possible D gene TRBD1, 5 bases. This CDR3 is 15 amino acids long. V lost 5 bases, J lost 0 bases, and 11 bases lay in between. From germline, CDR1 is SEHNR and CDR2 FQNEAQ (reference sequence). DNA for the CDR3: TGTGCCAGCAGCCGAGACAGAAGCTCTGGAAACACCATATATTTT. Protein product: CASSRDRSSGNTIYF.

This clone was picked up one time. This chain connects TRBV10-3 to TRBJ2-1; 12 bases agree with TRBD2. V lost 4 bases, J lost 5 bases, and 0 bases stayed unmatched. The CDR3 length is 14 residues. The germline V gene encodes CDR1 ENHRY and CDR2 SYGVKD. CDR3 nucleotide sequence: TGTGCCATCAGTGGGACTAGCGGGGACAATGAGCAGTTCTTC. Translated: CAISGTSGDNEQFF.

The gene calls are TRBV14 and TRBJ2-7, with unresolved D. Germline CDR1 and CDR2: SGHDN and FVKESK. V lost 4 bases, J lost 4 bases, and 17 bases lay in between. The CDR3 runs to 15 residues. The CDR3 loop is CASSPDGYHTYEQYF. In DNA form, the CDR3 reads TGTGCCAGCAGCCCAGACGGGTACCACACGTACGAGCAGTACTTC.

The chain is built from TRBV10-3 and TRBJ2-3; 11 bases line up with TRBD2. The CDR3 is made up of 15 amino acids. The germline V gene encodes CDR1 ENHRY and CDR2 SYGVKD. Germline trimming cut 2 bases from V and 6 bases from J; bases unmatched to any gene: 4. CDR3 bases: TGTGCCATCAGTGAGAAAATAGCGGGGGGGGATACGCAGTATTTT. As protein: CAISEKIAGGDTQYF.